A single sample gave rise to the 10 T cell receptor beta chains below, sequenced in a study of T cell changes during pregnancy in multiple sclerosis. The repertoire was sequenced with immunoSEQ multiplex PCR; TCRdb's copy has only in-frame clones and lacks some. The sample lists roughly 40,000 clones, around nine tenths occurring once. Specimen: CD4+ T cells from peripheral blood mononuclear cells, collected after pregnancy. The receptors were sampled from a female donor with multiple sclerosis, enrolled in a pregnancy study.

This clone was seen at least ten times. The V gene is TRBV7-9, the J gene TRBJ1-1, with 10 positions matching TRBD1. Unmatched junction bases numbered 9, after V lost 6 bases and J lost 11 bases. Germline CDR1 reads SEHNR; CDR2 reads FQNEAQ (reference sequence). The CDR3 has 13 amino acids. The CDR3 DNA reads TGTGCCAGCAGTGCGGGACAGGGGATGGGTGCTTTCTTT. It codes for CASSAGQGMGAFF.

This clone was found once. The chain has TRBV2 and TRBJ1-2; D possibly corresponds to TRBD1 (5 bases). Deletions cut 4 bases from V and 4 bases from J, with 10 bases between. Germline lookup yields CDR1 SNHLY and CDR2 FYNNEI. The CDR3 has 13 residues. CDR3 DNA: TGTGCCAGCAGTGGACAGATCTTCTATGGCTACACCTTC. Translating it yields CASSGQIFYGYTF. Full variable domain (rest looked up from reference TRBV2 and TRBJ1-2): EPEVTQTPSHQVTQMGQEVILRCVPISNHLYFYWYRQILGQKVEFLVSFYNNEISEKSEIFDDQFSVERPDGSNFTLKIRSTKLEDSAMYFCASSGQIFYGYTFGSGTRLTVV.

The chain has TRBV5-4 and TRBJ2-1; 8 nucleotides match TRBD1. Germline V gene data show CDR1 as SGHNT and CDR2 as YYREEE (reference sequence). The CDR3 is 12 amino acids. Unmatched junction bases numbered 8, after V lost 4 bases and J lost 14 bases. The CDR3 sequence: CASSLDGQGKFF. As DNA, the CDR3 is TGTGCCAGCAGCCTGGATGGACAGGGAAAGTTCTTC.

With respect to this clone: One end of the junction varies from germline; a read error may be responsible. The gene calls are TRBV4-2 and TRBJ2-3; D is perhaps TRBD2 (7 bases). Germline CDR1 is LGHNA and CDR2 is YNFKEQ. This CDR3 is 12 amino acids long. This chain's CDR3 is CASSPQVGGLDF. CDR3 DNA: TGTGCCAGCAGCCCCCAGGTCGGGGGGCTGGATTTT.

The chain is built from TRBV9 and TRBJ2-2; D is ambiguous. In germline, CDR1 is SGDLS, CDR2 YYNGEE. The CDR3 is 12 residues long. Trimming pared 4 bases from V and 5 bases from J, leaving 6 bases between. CDR3 in amino acids: CASSPQTGELFF. In nucleotides, the CDR3 is TGTGCCAGCAGCCCCCAAACCGGGGAGCTGTTTTTT. Looking up the rest from reference TRBV9 and TRBJ2-2 gives the full variable domain: DSGVTQTPKHLITATGQRVTLRCSPRSGDLSVYWYQQSLDQGLQFLIQYYNGEERAKGNILERFSAQQFPDLHSELNLSSLELGDSALYFCASSPQTGELFFGEGSRLTVL.

The gene calls are TRBV5-1 and TRBJ1-4; the D gene is possibly TRBD1 (6 bases). V lost 0 bases, J lost 6 bases, and 9 bases lay in between. There are 14 residues in the CDR3. The germline gives CDR1 SGHRS, CDR2 YFSETQ. The CDR3 reads CASSLGQVHEKLFF. In DNA form, the CDR3 reads TGCGCCAGCAGCTTGGGACAGGTGCATGAAAAACTGTTTTTT.

The chain is built from TRBV9 and TRBJ1-5; maybe TRBD1 (5 bases). V lost 0 bases and J lost 5, with 15 bases in between. This CDR3 spans 16 amino acids. The germline V gene has CDR1 SGDLS and CDR2 YYNGEE. In DNA, the CDR3 is TGTGCCAGCAGCGTAGGGGCACTCCCGGGGGATCAGCCCCAGCATTTT. Its translation: CASSVGALPGDQPQHF.

For the CDR3, the DNA is TGTGCCAGCAGTTTAGACAGGTGGGAGGGTCAAAGGGGAACTGAAGCTTTCTTT. It yields the protein CASSLDRWEGQRGTEAFF. The chain uses TRBV27 and TRBJ1-1; D is perhaps TRBD1 (6 bases). Trimming cost V 2 bases and J 5 bases, with 24 bases left between them. This CDR3 region has 18 residues. Germline assignment: CDR1 MNHEY and CDR2 SMNVEV (reference sequence).

The CDR3 reads CASSPRQGWGYTF. Written as DNA, the CDR3 is TGTGCCAGCAGCCCTAGACAGGGGTGGGGCTACACCTTC. This rearrangement joins TRBV9 to TRBJ1-2; TRBD1 matches at 8 bases. This CDR3 is built from 13 residues. The ends lost 4 bases at V and 8 bases at J; junction bases unmatched: 7. CDR1 and CDR2 (germline): SGDLS, YYNGEE.

In its sample, this clone was seen a few times. V gene TRBV19 combines with J gene TRBJ1-5, with 12 bases that match TRBD1. The CDR3 is made up of 15 amino acids. Per germline, CDR1 LNHDA and CDR2 SQIVND (reference sequence). V dropped 7 bases and J dropped 5; count of bases not matched to a gene: 6. CDR3 nucleotide sequence: TGTGCCAGTACCCCGGGACAGGGGGCGTATCAGCCCCAGCATTTT. Encoded protein: CASTPGQGAYQPQHF. The full variable domain, rest sourced from reference TRBV19 and TRBJ1-5, is DGGITQSPKYLFRKEGQNVTLSCEQNLNHDAMYWYRQDPGQGLRLIYYSQIVNDFQKGDIAEGYSVSREKKESFPLTVTSAQKNPTAFYLCASTPGQGAYQPQHFGDGTRLSIL.